This T cell receptor beta chain emerged from a study of blood T cell repertoires in COVID-19. Looked up from germline, CDR1 is SEHNR and CDR2 is FQNEAQ (reference sequence). The CDR3 runs to 15 residues. V lost 5 bases and J lost 7, with 21 bases in between. In the original processing: By means of reference gene primer amplification, nucleated cell counts were estimated. The assay was immunoSEQ multiplex PCR, and TCRdb's table has in-frame clones only and misses some. That table supplies the V and J calls and clone size; D and trimming were determined from the DNA. The profile shows more than 250,000 clones, around 89% of them singletons.

Material for sequencing was peripheral blood. V and J are TRBV7-9 and TRBJ2-7; TRBD1 might be the D (7 bases). The source is a man younger than 30 who had recovered from COVID-19. The CDR3 sequence is CASSPQGGPLREQYF. The CDR3 DNA follows: TGTGCCAGCAGCCCTCAGGGGGGCCCACTACGGGAGCAGTACTTC. Together with reference TRBV7-9 and TRBJ2-7, the CDR3 gives the full variable domain: DTGVSQNPRHKITKRGQNVTFRCDPISEHNRLYWYRQTLGQGPEFLTYFQNEAQLEKSRLLSDRFSAERPKGSFSTLEIQRTEQGDSAMYLCASSPQGGPLREQYFGPGTRLTVT.